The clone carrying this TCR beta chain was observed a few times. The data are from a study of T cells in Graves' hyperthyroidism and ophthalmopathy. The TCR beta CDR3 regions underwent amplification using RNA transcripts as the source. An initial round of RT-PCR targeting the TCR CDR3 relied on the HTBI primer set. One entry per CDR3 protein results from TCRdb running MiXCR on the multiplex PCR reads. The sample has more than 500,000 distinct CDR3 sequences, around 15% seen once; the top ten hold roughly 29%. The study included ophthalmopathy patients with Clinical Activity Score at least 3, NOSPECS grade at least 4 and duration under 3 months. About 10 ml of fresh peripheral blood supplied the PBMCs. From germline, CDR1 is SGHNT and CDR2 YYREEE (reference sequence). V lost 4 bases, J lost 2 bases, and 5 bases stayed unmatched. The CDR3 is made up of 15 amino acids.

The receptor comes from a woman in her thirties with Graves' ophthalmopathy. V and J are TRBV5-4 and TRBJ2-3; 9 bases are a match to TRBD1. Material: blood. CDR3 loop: CASSPGQGVTDTQYF. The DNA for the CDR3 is TGTGCCAGCAGCCCGGGACAGGGTGTCACAGATACGCAGTATTTT.